The rows below give T cell receptor beta chains drawn from one sample of a study of neurological immune-mediated disorders. MiXCR, applied by TCRdb to the 5' RACE reads, yields one record per CDR3 protein. Altogether about 49,000 distinct CDR3 sequences are present, roughly 8% being singletons, with the ten largest covering 1.9%. Sequenced: PBMCs. The receptor source for this set is a woman aged 40 to 50 in good health. Each CDR3 is given with its conserved first and last residue. The order of the fields is CDR3 protein, J gene, V gene.

CDR3: CASSFPGGNTGELFF
J: TRBJ2-2
V: TRBV5-1

CDR3: CSARVGYSYEQYF
J: TRBJ2-7
V: TRBV20-1

CDR3: CASTERGQGSTDTQYF
J: TRBJ2-3
V: TRBV7-9

CDR3: CSARVSGRTDTQYF
J: TRBJ2-3
V: TRBV20-1

CDR3: CASSFNWGASGTEAFF
J: TRBJ1-1
V: TRBV3-1

CDR3: CASASGGTEAFF
J: TRBJ1-1
V: TRBV12-3/TRBV12-4

CDR3: CASSLSGQPQHF
J: TRBJ1-5
V: TRBV12-3/TRBV12-4

CDR3: CASTNTSPYEQYF
J: TRBJ2-7
V: TRBV6-1

CDR3: CASSFGTGSNQPQHF
J: TRBJ1-5
V: TRBV12-3/TRBV12-4

CDR3: CASNYMDNEQFF
J: TRBJ2-1
V: TRBV25-1

CDR3: CSARNSAGNTIYF
J: TRBJ1-3
V: TRBV20-1

CDR3: CASSSFHRNTEAFF
J: TRBJ1-1
V: TRBV5-6

CDR3: CSVEGGFGLAGGNEQFF
J: TRBJ2-1
V: TRBV29-1

CDR3: CSAFQPGQDFSQPQHF
J: TRBJ1-5
V: TRBV20-1

CDR3: CATSRRSYSSGNTIYF
J: TRBJ1-3
V: TRBV15

CDR3: CASVNPGQGAHEQYF
J: TRBJ2-7
V: TRBV5-5

CDR3: CASSQDVRGRSSF
J: TRBJ1-2
V: TRBV14

CDR3: CASSLGQDYGYTF
J: TRBJ1-2
V: TRBV7-3

CDR3: CASRRTGGGNEKLFF
J: TRBJ1-4
V: TRBV12-3/TRBV12-4

CDR3: CSYPRGAGDYGYTF
J: TRBJ1-2
V: TRBV20-1

CDR3: CASSLGEEQYF
J: TRBJ2-7
V: TRBV5-1

CDR3: CASSLGQNSPLHF
J: TRBJ1-6
V: TRBV5-1

CDR3: CSVAGGQRNTIYF
J: TRBJ1-3
V: TRBV29-1

CDR3: CASSSDRENTEAFF
J: TRBJ1-1
V: TRBV5-1

CDR3: CASSLASQLADTQYF
J: TRBJ2-3
V: TRBV5-1

CDR3: CASSPALLTEAFF
J: TRBJ1-1
V: TRBV4-2

CDR3: CASSQDLVRTSYEQYF
J: TRBJ2-7
V: TRBV4-2

CDR3: CSVPTGGQETQYF
J: TRBJ2-5
V: TRBV20-1

CDR3: CASSFGDRGGTEAFF
J: TRBJ1-1
V: TRBV7-9

CDR3: CASNWLGNQETQYF
J: TRBJ2-5
V: TRBV5-5

CDR3: CASSLQGQEQYF
J: TRBJ2-7
V: TRBV7-2

CDR3: CSARDDRVATEAFF
J: TRBJ1-1
V: TRBV20-1

CDR3: CASSLDSSSYNEQFF
J: TRBJ2-1
V: TRBV5-1